This TCR beta chain originates from a study of tumor-infiltrating lymphocytes in localized non-small cell lung cancer. Broader study findings: Available tissue quantity limited TCR sequencing to a patient subset. Different pieces of the same tissue went to different assays, confounding technical variation with intratumor heterogeneity.

Clones were read by immunoSEQ multiplex PCR, and TCRdb kept only the in-frame ones, dropping some. Here the sample spans about 16,000 clones, 65% to 85% being singletons. In germline, CDR1 is SGHRS, CDR2 YFSETQ. The V end lost 4 bases, the J end lost 1 base, and 15 bases lay between the germline ends. This CDR3 is built from 15 residues. With respect to this clone: Antigen: not known.

Sequencing used lung tumor tissue. The TCR was taken from a human donor with non-small cell lung cancer. The V and J genes are TRBV5-1 and TRBJ2-7; the D call may be TRBD1 or TRBD2 (5 bases each). CDR3 DNA: TGCGCCAGCAGCCAATCGGGACGGCTGTCCTACGAGCAGTACTTC. Protein product: CASSQSGRLSYEQYF.